Listed below are T cell receptor beta chains from one sample, sequenced in a study of T-cell memory formation after mild COVID-19. In TCRdb, the 5' RACE reads were re-called with MiXCR into one record per CDR3 protein. Of about 310,000 distinct CDR3 sequences listed, roughly a fifth are singletons. Material: PBMCs or a T cell subset sorted from them (not recorded which). These receptors originate from a man aged 18 to 29 who had mild COVID-19 (a few samples of this study predate the infection). Cell type and time point are not known. The CDR3 runs from the conserved cysteine through the conserved F or W. Each record gives: clone size, V gene, D gene, J gene, CDR3 DNA, CDR3 protein. D genes are given only for firm matches. A row's size may be missing; if present it is once, few, many or a size class.

clone size: NA; V gene: TRBV12-3/TRBV12-4; D gene: TRBD1; J gene: TRBJ2-1; CDR3 DNA: TGTGCCAGCAGGGCCCCAGGGGGTTGGAATGAGCAGTTCTTC; CDR3 protein: CASRAPGGWNEQFF
clone size: few; V gene: TRBV7-8; D gene: NA; J gene: TRBJ1-3; CDR3 DNA: TGTGCCAGCAGCTTCAGAAACTCTGGAAACACCATATATTTT; CDR3 protein: CASSFRNSGNTIYF
clone size: NA; V gene: TRBV5-5; D gene: NA; J gene: TRBJ1-5; CDR3 DNA: TGTGCCAGCCCACGAAACCCAGGCGAATCAAACAATCAGCCCCAGCATTTT; CDR3 protein: CASPRNPGESNNQPQHF
clone size: NA; V gene: TRBV3-1; D gene: TRBD1; J gene: TRBJ2-1; CDR3 DNA: TGTGCCAGCAGCCGAACCCGTGGACAGGGGACCTACAATGAGCAGTTCTTC; CDR3 protein: CASSRTRGQGTYNEQFF
clone size: NA; V gene: TRBV29-1; D gene: TRBD1; J gene: TRBJ2-3; CDR3 DNA: TGCAGCGTGGGCCGACAGGGGGCGCGTACAGATACGCAGTATTTT; CDR3 protein: CSVGRQGARTDTQYF
clone size: many; V gene: TRBV7-9; D gene: NA; J gene: TRBJ2-2; CDR3 DNA: TGTGCCAGCTTCCCAGACAGTAACACCGGGGAGCTGTTTTTT; CDR3 protein: CASFPDSNTGELFF
clone size: NA; V gene: TRBV6-5; D gene: NA; J gene: TRBJ2-2; CDR3 DNA: TGTGCCAGCATGGTCGGCTTTAACACCGGGGAGCTGTTTTTT; CDR3 protein: CASMVGFNTGELFF
clone size: once; V gene: TRBV6-5; D gene: TRBD1; J gene: TRBJ1-2; CDR3 DNA: TGTGCCAGCAGCTACGACAGGGTATGGTATGGCTACACCTTC; CDR3 protein: CASSYDRVWYGYTF
clone size: NA; V gene: TRBV6-5; D gene: NA; J gene: TRBJ2-6; CDR3 DNA: TGTGCCAGCAGTTACGGCACCTACTCTGGGGCCAACGTCCTGACTTTC; CDR3 protein: CASSYGTYSGANVLTF
clone size: NA; V gene: TRBV7-9; D gene: NA; J gene: TRBJ2-1; CDR3 DNA: TGTGCCAGCAGCGGCCCCCAGGAGCAGTTCTTC; CDR3 protein: CASSGPQEQFF
clone size: few; V gene: TRBV5-5; D gene: NA; J gene: TRBJ2-3; CDR3 DNA: TGTGCCAGCAGCTCATACACGGGGCGTGGAACAGATACGCAGTATTTT; CDR3 protein: CASSSYTGRGTDTQYF
clone size: NA; V gene: TRBV18; D gene: NA; J gene: TRBJ2-3; CDR3 DNA: TGTGCCAGCGTCTGGCCCGAGGGGGATACGCAGTATTTT; CDR3 protein: CASVWPEGDTQYF
clone size: many; V gene: TRBV7-2; D gene: TRBD2; J gene: TRBJ2-1; CDR3 DNA: TGTGCCAGCAGCACCGGGACTAGCGTATACAATGAGCAGTTCTTC; CDR3 protein: CASSTGTSVYNEQFF
clone size: few; V gene: TRBV20-1; D gene: NA; J gene: TRBJ1-5; CDR3 DNA: TGCAGTGCTCACCTGGGAGGGGATCAGCCCCAGCATTTT; CDR3 protein: CSAHLGGDQPQHF
clone size: few; V gene: TRBV29-1; D gene: TRBD1; J gene: TRBJ2-7; CDR3 DNA: TGCAGCGTGCAAACAGGGGGAAGCTCCTACGAGCAGTACTTC; CDR3 protein: CSVQTGGSSYEQYF
clone size: NA; V gene: TRBV5-1; D gene: NA; J gene: TRBJ1-1; CDR3 DNA: TGCGCCAGCAAGGAAACAGGCCCGAACACTGAAGCTTTCTTT; CDR3 protein: CASKETGPNTEAFF
clone size: NA; V gene: TRBV29-1; D gene: NA; J gene: TRBJ1-1; CDR3 DNA: TGCAGCGTTAACCCCAGGGGAGGGGACACTGAAGCTTTCTTT; CDR3 protein: CSVNPRGGDTEAFF
clone size: few; V gene: TRBV3-1; D gene: TRBD2; J gene: TRBJ2-3; CDR3 DNA: TGTGCCAGCAGCCGTAGACACTTGATAGCGGGGCGGGATACGCAGTATTTT; CDR3 protein: CASSRRHLIAGRDTQYF
clone size: few; V gene: TRBV6-5; D gene: NA; J gene: TRBJ2-7; CDR3 DNA: TGTGCCAGCAGTTTACTAGCCGGGCGCGAGCAGTACTTC; CDR3 protein: CASSLLAGREQYF
clone size: few; V gene: TRBV7-2; D gene: NA; J gene: TRBJ1-2; CDR3 DNA: TGTGCCAGCAGCTTAGGGGAAAGAAGAGGCTACACCTTC; CDR3 protein: CASSLGERRGYTF
clone size: many; V gene: TRBV6-2/TRBV6-3; D gene: NA; J gene: TRBJ2-7; CDR3 DNA: TGTGCCAGCAGACACCTAGGGGACCTTAACTACGAGCAGTACTTC; CDR3 protein: CASRHLGDLNYEQYF